One and the same sample provided the 15 T cell receptor beta chains below, sequenced in a study of siplizumab effects on memory and regulatory T cells. The antigens of these receptors remain unknown. Cocultured for over five days at 37°C were the mixed lymphocyte reaction cells. The table came from immunoSEQ multiplex PCR; TCRdb's copy has only in-frame clones and leaves some out. This table has over 7,500 clones, 40% appearing once. Sequencing was carried out using CFSE-low (dividing) CD4+ T cells sorted from an allogeneic mixed lymphocyte reaction. Receptors originate from a human donor in good health; the cells came from an allogeneic mixed lymphocyte reaction.

The chain couples TRBV18 to TRBJ2-5, with 8 nucleotides matching TRBD2. The CDR3 is 16 residues long. CDR1 and CDR2 (germline): KGHSH, LQKENI. J was trimmed by 2 bases and V by 1 base; bases with no gene match: 6. CDR3 sequence reads: CASSPLRGRPQETQYF. DNA of the CDR3: TGTGCCAGCTCACCACTCCGCGGGAGGCCTCAAGAGACCCAGTACTTC.

This clone is classed as medium-sized. The chain combines TRBV5-5 with TRBJ1-2; TRBD1 might be the D (5 bases). This CDR3 region has 12 residues. Trimming pared 3 bases from V and 5 bases from J, leaving 8 bases between. The germline V gene has CDR1 SGHKS and CDR2 YYEKEE (reference sequence). CDR3 loop: CASSYAGYGYTF. The CDR3 DNA is TGTGCCAGCAGCTATGCAGGGTATGGCTACACCTTC.

The CDR3 loop reads CASSLARAGYTF. In DNA, the CDR3 is TGTGCCAGCAGCTTGGCCAGGGCGGGCTACACCTTC. This chain joins TRBV4-2 and TRBJ1-2, with D perhaps TRBD1 (5 bases). CDR3 length equals 12 residues. Per germline, CDR1 LGHNA and CDR2 YNFKEQ. V lost 5 bases and J 8 bases, leaving 12 bases between the germline ends.

This chain connects TRBV5-5 to TRBJ1-6, with D perhaps TRBD1 (5 bases). Germline V gives CDR1 SGHKS, CDR2 YYEKEE (reference sequence). V was pared by 2 bases and J by 5 bases, with 11 bases between. The CDR3 length is 15 residues. The DNA of the CDR3 is TGTGCCAGCAGCTTCGGCGCAGGGAATAATTCACCCCTCCACTTT. The encoded protein is CASSFGAGNNSPLHF.

The chain recombines TRBV21-1 with TRBJ2-6; TRBD2, as called in the table, went unchecked against the DNA. TRBV21-1 counts as a pseudogene. This CDR3 spans 18 amino acids. The CDR3 loop reads CASSKYGGRGTGANVLTF. The DNA of the CDR3 is TGTGCCAGCAGCAAATATGGCGGGAGGGGGACTGGGGCCAACGTCCTGACTTTC.

This clone was seen a few times. The chain links TRBV29-1 to TRBJ2-1; 7 bases fit TRBD1. The CDR3 covers 12 residues. V shed 7 bases, J shed 15 bases, and the junction held 15 bases outside the gene matches. CDR1 is SQVTM, CDR2 ANQGSEA, per germline. The CDR3 DNA sequence: TGCAGCGGGACGACAGGGCCCGGGTTTCCGTTCTTC. It is translated as CSGTTGPGFPFF.

As regards this clone: Mismatch with germline at one junction end may stem from a read error. V is TRBV7-2 and J is TRBJ2-3; D ambiguous. Germline V gene data show CDR1 as SGHTA and CDR2 as FQGNSA. This CDR3 contains 13 residues. The CDR3 DNA reads as TGTGCCAGCAGCTTACCCGGCACCGATACGCAGTATTTT. Translating gives CASSLPGTDTQYF.

In this sample, this clone turned up a few times. This chain uses TRBV28 with TRBJ2-7; D gene ambiguous. V lost 2 bases and J 0 bases, leaving 5 bases between the germline ends. Germline V lookup: CDR1 MDHEN, CDR2 SYDVKM. The CDR3 consists of 13 residues. CDR3 bases: TGTGCCAGCAGTTTAGTGGCCTCCTACGAGCAGTACTTC. Protein product: CASSLVASYEQYF.

V and J are TRBV7-8 and TRBJ2-1, with 13 positions matching TRBD2. V lost 5 bases to trimming and J lost 4 bases; unmatched junction nucleotides: 2. This CDR3 is 15 amino acids long. Germline CDR1 is SGHVS and CDR2 is FQNEAQ. The CDR3 DNA sequence: TGTGCCAGCAGCGCACTAGCGGGAGGGTACAATGAGCAGTTCTTC. This codes for CASSALAGGYNEQFF.

A few counts support this clone. For the CDR3, the DNA is TGCAGCGTTGAAGGGGGGACAGGGGGCCCCCTTGGCTATGGCTACACCTTC. It codes for CSVEGGTGGPLGYGYTF. The rearrangement uses TRBV29-1 and TRBJ1-2; TRBD1 agrees at 12 bases. The CDR3 length is 17 residues. CDR1 and CDR2 (germline): SQVTM, ANQGSEA. V trimming: 1 base; J trimming: 4 bases; junction bases outside the gene matches: 10.

The rearrangement links TRBV5-6 to TRBJ1-2; D is possibly TRBD1 (5 bases). V was shortened by 0 bases and J by 6 bases, with 15 bases between the two germline ends. CDR1 and CDR2 from the germline V gene are SGHDT and YYEEEE. This CDR3 is 15 amino acids long. The DNA for the CDR3 is TGTGCCAGCAGCTTGGAGGGACGCCGCCGGGATGGCTACACCTTC. This encodes CASSLEGRRRDGYTF.

This clone was recorded once. A junction boundary mismatches the germline segment, possibly from a read error. Additional DNA sequences in this sample encode the identical CDR3. The chain carries TRBV29-1 and TRBJ2-7; 9 positions match TRBD1. The CDR3 consists of 14 residues. Germline V gene data show CDR1 as SQVTM and CDR2 as ANQGSEA. CDR3 protein: CSVVLNRGLHEQYF. The CDR3 bases are TGCAGTGTTGTTTTGAACAGGGGGCTCCACGAGCAGTACTTC.

This chain links TRBV25-1 with TRBJ1-1; D is undetermined. Per the germline V gene, CDR1 is MGHDK and CDR2 is SYGVNS. This CDR3 contains 14 residues. Trimming removed 4 bases from V and 1 base from J, with 10 bases in between. CDR3 coding DNA: TGTGCCAGCAGTGGGGCCCCAGAGAACACTGAAGCTTTCTTT. The encoded protein is CASSGAPENTEAFF.

The chain recombines TRBV6-1 with TRBJ2-1; D not certain. Germline V lookup: CDR1 MNHNS, CDR2 SASEGT. Trimming cost V 6 bases and J 8 bases, with 11 bases left between them. This CDR3 is built from 12 residues. The CDR3 is CASSNKAHEQFF. In nucleotides, the CDR3 is TGTGCCAGCAGCAACAAGGCCCATGAGCAGTTCTTC.

This clone appeared a few times. The chain uses TRBV5-1 and TRBJ2-7, with D tentatively TRBD1 (6 bases). V was cut by 0 bases and J by 0 bases, with 10 bases left in between. The CDR3 covers 15 residues. In germline, CDR1 is SGHRS, CDR2 YFSETQ. CDR3 residues: CASSLGQAGSYEQYF. CDR3 bases: TGCGCCAGCAGCTTGGGACAGGCCGGCTCCTACGAGCAGTACTTC.